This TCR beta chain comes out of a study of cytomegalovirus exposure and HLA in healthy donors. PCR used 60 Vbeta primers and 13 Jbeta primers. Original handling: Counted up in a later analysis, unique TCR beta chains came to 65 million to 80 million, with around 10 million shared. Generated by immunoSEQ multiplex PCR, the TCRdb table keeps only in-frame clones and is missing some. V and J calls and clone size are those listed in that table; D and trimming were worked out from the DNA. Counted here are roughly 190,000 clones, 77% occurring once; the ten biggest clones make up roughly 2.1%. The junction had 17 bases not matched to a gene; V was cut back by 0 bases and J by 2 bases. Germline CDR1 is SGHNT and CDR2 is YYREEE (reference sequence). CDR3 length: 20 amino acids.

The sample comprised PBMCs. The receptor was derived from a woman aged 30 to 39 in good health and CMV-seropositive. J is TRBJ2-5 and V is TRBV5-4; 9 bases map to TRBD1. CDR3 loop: CASSLGGTGRIAEAQETQYF. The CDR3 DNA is TGTGCCAGCAGCTTGGGGGGGACAGGGAGAATTGCGGAAGCTCAAGAGACCCAGTACTTC.